The sequence of this TCR beta chain was determined in a study of shared clonotypes between healthy human individuals. The method was immunoSEQ multiplex PCR; TCRdb's version includes in-frame clones alone and lacks a portion of them. The sample consists of over a million clones, 98% of them appearing once. The trim removed 2 bases at V and 4 bases at J, leaving 5 bases unmatched. The CDR3 totals 16 residues. Germline lookup yields CDR1 SGHTA and CDR2 FQGNSA. The chain couples TRBV7-2 to TRBJ2-5, with 12 bases lining up with TRBD2. This TCR was sampled from a man aged 25-45 years in good health. The sample taken for sequencing was naive CD4+ T cells sorted from blood. Specified subset: CD45RA+ positively selected. CDR3 coding DNA: TGTGCCAGCAGCTTAAAGACTAGCGGGAGTAGAGAGACCCAGTACTTC. This codes for CASSLKTSGSRETQYF.